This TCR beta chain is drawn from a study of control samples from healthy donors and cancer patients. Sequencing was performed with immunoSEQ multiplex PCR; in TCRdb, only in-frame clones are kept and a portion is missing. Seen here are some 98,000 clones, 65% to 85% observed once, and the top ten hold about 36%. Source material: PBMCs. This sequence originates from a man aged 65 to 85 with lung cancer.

CDR3 region: CAWSGVLYRNSPLHF. CDR3 coding DNA: TGTGCCTGGTCGGGGGTGTTATACCGGAATTCACCCCTCCACTTT. The chain has TRBV30 and TRBJ1-6; possibly TRBD1 for D (5 bases). V was pared by 5 bases and J by 7 bases, with 18 bases between. The V gene's germline CDR1 is GTSNPN and CDR2 SVGIG (reference sequence). CDR3 length equals 15 residues.